A single sample is the source of the 24 T cell receptor beta chains below, sequenced in a study of immune heterogeneity within non-small cell lung tumors. Bulk tumor genomic DNA, 450 to 600 ng per sample, was the template. Widely spaced biopsies, several per primary tumor, were obtained at surgery. Undergoing curative surgery were patients whose non-small cell lung cancer was untreated and newly diagnosed. Using 32 V and 13 J primers, multiplex PCR amplified TCR beta CDR3. In TCRdb, the multiplex PCR reads were re-called with MiXCR into one record per CDR3 protein. The sample has roughly 6,000 distinct CDR3 sequences, approximately 22% seen once. Source material: lung tumor tissue. The receptors were sampled from a woman between 55 and 75 years old with non-small cell lung cancer.

The chain links TRBV6-1 to TRBJ2-2; the match to TRBD2 covers 7 bases. The germline V gene has CDR1 MNHNS and CDR2 SASEGT. J lost 3 bases, V lost 8 bases, and 9 bases had no gene match. The CDR3 is 15 amino acids. The CDR3 nucleotides are TGTGCCAGCCAAATCACTAGCGCACACACCGGGGAGCTGTTTTTT. Amino acids: CASQITSAHTGELFF.

This sequence joins TRBV6-2 or TRBV6-3 and TRBJ1-5; the D gene is possibly TRBD1 (5 bases). The CDR3 totals 14 residues. The V and J ends lost 11 bases and 4 bases respectively, with 18 bases between them. From germline, CDR1 is MNHEY and CDR2 SVGEGT. The chain's CDR3 is CASQGGRENQPQHF. DNA of the CDR3: TGTGCCTCCCAGGGCGGCAGGGAGAATCAGCCCCAGCATTTT.

To note about this clonotype: Germline and junction disagree at one end, which may indicate a read error. The chain combines TRBV4-3 with TRBJ2-3; D call uncertain. Near its end, the DNA agrees better with TRBJ2-1, so the J call may be wrong. CDR1 LGHNA and CDR2 YSLEER come from the germline V gene. The CDR3 runs 13 residues. CDR3 in amino acids: CARSQEGWNEQFF. In DNA, the CDR3 is TGCGCCAGAAGCCAAGAAGGTTGGAATGAGCAGTTCTTC.

In its sample, this clonotype was seen many times. V usage is TRBV6-5 and J usage is TRBJ1-1, with D possibly being TRBD1 (5 bases). The ends were cut back, 0 bases at V and 8 bases at J, with 19 bases in the middle. This CDR3 has 16 residues. Germline-derived CDR1 and CDR2 are MNHEY and SVGAGI. This CDR3 reads CASSYSRGSSMGEAFF. CDR3 nucleotide sequence: TGTGCCAGCAGTTACTCGAGGGGCAGCTCAATGGGGGAAGCTTTCTTT.

This clonotype qualifies as medium-sized (0.01 to 0.1%). V and J are TRBV30 and TRBJ1-2; weak D call: TRBD1 (5 bases). Germline CDR1 is GTSNPN and CDR2 is SVGIG (reference sequence). The V end was cut by 1 base, the J end by 5 bases, with 17 bases between. The length of the CDR3 is 15 residues. The CDR3 coding sequence is TGTGCCTGGAGTGCTCCTGGGGGGAGTGTATATGGCTACACCTTC. This sequence encodes CAWSAPGGSVYGYTF.

By frequency in the sample, this clonotype is medium-sized. The chain uses TRBV28 and TRBJ2-1, with TRBD1 identical over 10 bases. Germline trimming cut 4 bases from V and 9 bases from J; bases unmatched to any gene: 9. Germline-derived CDR1 and CDR2 are MDHEN and SYDVKM. The CDR3 is 15 residues long. CDR3 nucleotides: TGTGCCAGCAGTTCCGGGGACAGGGGAGGCGGTGAGCAGTTCTTC. The encoded protein is CASSSGDRGGGEQFF.

Sample share makes this clonotype large. The rearrangement uses TRBV20-1 and TRBJ1-1; 7 bases agree with TRBD1. CDR3 length equals 12 residues. Germline CDR1 is DFQATT and CDR2 is SNEGSKA (reference sequence). V shed 4 bases and J 4 bases; nucleotides not matched to a gene: 3. The CDR3 bases are TGCAGTGCTATGACAGGGAGCACTGAAGCTTTCTTT. Encoded protein: CSAMTGSTEAFF.

As regards this clonotype: Since no conserved phenylalanine or tryptophan closes the CDR3, a read error is the likely cause. No DNA is shown, since the ends of the CDR3 on it are uncertain; the CDR3 is the one TCRdb lists. The genes are TRBV11-2 and TRBJ2-6; the D call in the table, TRBD2, was not verified against the DNA. The CDR3 has 8 amino acids, counting both end residues. Germline V gene data show CDR1 as SGHAT and CDR2 as FQNNGV. CDR3 sequence reads: CASSDGRA.

With regard to this clonotype: A much larger clone sits a single nucleotide away, making a read error possible. The chain carries TRBV6-1 and TRBJ2-7, with unresolved D. Germline V gives CDR1 MNHNS, CDR2 SASEGT. There are 10 residues in the CDR3. Trimming removed 7 bases at V and 5 bases at J, with 6 bases between. For the CDR3, the DNA is TGTGCCAGCATCGTGGACGAGCAGTACTTC. It codes for CASIVDEQYF.

This clonotype was detected many times. The chain couples TRBV12-3 or TRBV12-4 to TRBJ2-3; tentative D call: TRBD1 (6 bases). The CDR3 runs to 21 residues. Trimming pared 1 base from V and 4 bases from J, leaving 30 bases between. CDR3 DNA sequence: TGTGCCAGCAGTTTAGGACGGACAGCAAGGACAACTCCTTCGGCGGCAGATACGCAGTATTTT. Translation: CASSLGRTARTTPSAADTQYF.

This clonotype is labeled as medium-sized (0.01 to 0.1%). The chain joins TRBV12-3 or TRBV12-4 to TRBJ2-3; TRBD2 matches at 11 bases. The CDR3 is 15 amino acids. Trimming cost V 5 bases and J 5 bases; bases outside gene matches: 6. Written as DNA, the CDR3 is TGTGCCAGCAGTCCCGGACTAGCGGGTGGAGATACGCAGTATTTT. It codes for CASSPGLAGGDTQYF.

V gene TRBV5-6 combines with J gene TRBJ2-3; weak D call: TRBD1 (5 bases). This CDR3 contains 16 residues. V was trimmed by 0 bases and J by 0 bases, leaving 11 bases between them. Looked up from germline, CDR1 is SGHDT and CDR2 is YYEEEE. DNA of the CDR3: TGTGCCAGCAGCTTGGCGGTGGGGCAAAGCACAGATACGCAGTATTTT. It specifies CASSLAVGQSTDTQYF.

Sample share makes this clonotype medium-sized. The chain links TRBV6-5 to TRBJ1-6, with D perhaps TRBD1 (5 bases). V shed 2 bases and J shed 9 bases, with 14 bases lying between them. The CDR3 covers 15 residues. The germline gives CDR1 MNHEY, CDR2 SVGAGI. This CDR3 is CASSYARGQGSPLHF. CDR3 coding DNA: TGTGCCAGCAGTTACGCGAGAGGGCAGGGTTCACCCCTCCACTTT.

Regarding this clonotype: A read error may explain this, as a much larger clone is one base away. The chain joins TRBV12-3 or TRBV12-4 to TRBJ2-1; D ambiguous. This CDR3 has 15 amino acids. CDR3 sequence: CASSLVQELVNEKFF. In DNA, the CDR3 is TGTGCCAGCAGTTTAGTTCAGGAGTTAGTTAATGAGAAGTTCTTC.

Comment on this clonotype: A clone one base away is much larger, so this may be a read error. The chain uses TRBV7-3 and TRBJ2-7, with a weak D call TRBD2 (6 bases). CDR3 length: 13 residues. The V end lost 1 base, the J end lost 5 bases, and 9 bases lay between the germline ends. Germline loops: CDR1 SGHTA, CDR2 FQGTGA. CDR3 in DNA: TGTGCCAGCAGCTTAAGGTGGGAGGACGAGCAGTACTTC. It encodes CASSLRWEDEQYF.

This clonotype was observed a few times. This could be a read error, since a much larger clone is one nucleotide away. The chain carries TRBV28 and TRBJ2-7; unclear D gene. Germline V gene lookup returns CDR1 MDHEN and CDR2 SYDVKM. Between the trimmed V and J ends, which lost 3 bases and 4 bases, there was a span of 7 bases. The CDR3 is 12 residues long. CDR3 bases: TGTGCCAGCAGTTTTGAGGAGTACGAGCAGTACTTC. This gives the protein CASSFEEYEQYF. Drawing the rest from reference TRBV28 and TRBJ2-7, the complete variable domain is DVKVTQSSRYLVKRTGEKVFLECVQDMDHENMFWYRQDPGLGLRLIYFSYDVKMKEKGDIPEGYSVSREKKERFSLILESASTNQTSMYLCASSFEEYEQYFGPGTRLTVT.

In its sample, this clonotype was seen a few times. The chain carries TRBV2 and TRBJ2-6; D not certain. Trimming removed 6 bases at V and 0 bases at J, with 6 bases between. The CDR3 has 14 residues. Germline V lookup: CDR1 SNHLY, CDR2 FYNNEI. CDR3 bases: TGTGCCAGCAGGTTGGACTCTGGGGCCAACGTCCTGACTTTC. It yields the protein CASRLDSGANVLTF.

By share of the sample, this clonotype is medium-sized. The chain uses TRBV28 and TRBJ1-2, with D perhaps matching TRBD1 (6 bases). Between the trimmed V and J ends, which lost 4 bases and 5 bases, there was a span of 14 bases. Germline CDR1 is MDHEN and CDR2 is SYDVKM. The CDR3 contains 14 residues. The CDR3 loop is CASSSGTSQYGYTF. The CDR3 DNA follows: TGTGCCAGCAGTTCAGGGACATCCCAATATGGCTACACCTTC.

This clonotype is medium-sized in the sample. The chain recombines TRBV30 with TRBJ2-7, with a weak D call TRBD2 (6 bases). The germline CDR1 and CDR2 sequences are GTSNPN and SVGIG (reference sequence). V was clipped by 1 base and J by 3 bases, with 13 bases between them. The CDR3 covers 14 residues. This CDR3 reads CAWSGGTAFYEQYF. DNA of the CDR3: TGTGCCTGGAGTGGCGGGACGGCCTTCTACGAGCAGTACTTC.

This clonotype was seen many times. V gene TRBV19 combines with J gene TRBJ2-3; no clear D. There are 16 residues in the CDR3. Per the germline V gene, CDR1 is LNHDA and CDR2 is SQIVND (reference sequence). V lost 5 bases and J 1 base, leaving 16 bases between the germline ends. The DNA for the CDR3 is TGTGCCAGTAGTCTAAGCTTCTTCATACGCACAGATACGCAGTATTTT. It encodes CASSLSFFIRTDTQYF.

Relative to its sample, this clonotype is medium-sized. The chain couples TRBV18 to TRBJ1-1, with TRBD1 matching 7 bases. The CDR3 has 17 residues. V was pared by 1 base and J by 1 base, with 9 bases of the junction left unmatched. The germline gives CDR1 KGHSH, CDR2 LQKENI. CDR3 amino acids: CASSPLPQGRENTEAFF. The CDR3 bases are TGTGCCAGCTCACCACTACCACAGGGGCGGGAGAACACTGAAGCTTTCTTT.

The V gene is TRBV7-9, the J gene TRBJ2-2; TRBD1 might be the D (6 bases). Germline V gives CDR1 SEHNR, CDR2 FQNEAQ (reference sequence). The CDR3 is made up of 15 amino acids. V dropped 3 bases and J dropped 4 bases, with 12 bases sitting between them. Here the CDR3 reads CASSFSRTATGELFF. The DNA for the CDR3 is TGTGCCAGCAGCTTCAGTCGGACAGCCACCGGGGAGCTGTTTTTT.

This clonotype appeared a few times. With a much larger clone just one base away, this may be a read error. CDR3 coding DNA: TGTGCCATCAGCCAAGTGGGGACAGGGCCCGACGAGCAGTACTTC. Its translation is CAISQVGTGPDEQYF. The chain joins TRBV14 to TRBJ2-7, with 9 bases lining up with TRBD1. The CDR3 totals 15 residues. Germline-derived CDR1 and CDR2 are SGHDN and FVKESK.

By sample fraction, this clonotype is medium-sized. This CDR3 reads CARERTSGQYEQYF. CDR3 bases: TGTGCCAGGGAGCGGACTAGCGGACAATACGAGCAGTACTTC. V is TRBV2 and J is TRBJ2-7, with 10 bases matching TRBD2. Trimming at V came to 9 bases and at J to 4 bases, leaving 9 bases not matched to a gene. The CDR3 totals 14 residues. Germline V gene data show CDR1 as SNHLY and CDR2 as FYNNEI.